This entry concerns a single T cell receptor (beta chain). The CDR3 runs 19 residues. With 3 bases removed from V and 2 bases from J, the gap between germline ends came to 23 bases. From germline, CDR1 is MNHEY and CDR2 SMNVEV (reference sequence). Authors' processing steps: Amplification from reference gene primers served as the basis for estimated nucleated cell counts. Produced via immunoSEQ multiplex PCR; TCRdb's table is partial and in-frame only. Clonal size and the V and J genes are those of that table, whereas D and trimming came from the DNA. The sample lists around 200,000 clones, approximately 90% occurring once. The sample is drawn from a study of blood T cell repertoires in COVID-19. About the research overall: PBMCs, B-cell-depleted T cells, or T cells provided the cDNA or gDNA that made up the material.

The origin of this receptor is a woman between 18 and 30 years old who had recovered from COVID-19. The material sequenced was peripheral blood. The chain joins TRBV27 to TRBJ1-3; no clear D gene. The DNA for the CDR3 is TGTGCCAGCAGTTTCTACCACTATCGACCCAGCGATACTGGAAACACCATATATTTT. This encodes CASSFYHYRPSDTGNTIYF.